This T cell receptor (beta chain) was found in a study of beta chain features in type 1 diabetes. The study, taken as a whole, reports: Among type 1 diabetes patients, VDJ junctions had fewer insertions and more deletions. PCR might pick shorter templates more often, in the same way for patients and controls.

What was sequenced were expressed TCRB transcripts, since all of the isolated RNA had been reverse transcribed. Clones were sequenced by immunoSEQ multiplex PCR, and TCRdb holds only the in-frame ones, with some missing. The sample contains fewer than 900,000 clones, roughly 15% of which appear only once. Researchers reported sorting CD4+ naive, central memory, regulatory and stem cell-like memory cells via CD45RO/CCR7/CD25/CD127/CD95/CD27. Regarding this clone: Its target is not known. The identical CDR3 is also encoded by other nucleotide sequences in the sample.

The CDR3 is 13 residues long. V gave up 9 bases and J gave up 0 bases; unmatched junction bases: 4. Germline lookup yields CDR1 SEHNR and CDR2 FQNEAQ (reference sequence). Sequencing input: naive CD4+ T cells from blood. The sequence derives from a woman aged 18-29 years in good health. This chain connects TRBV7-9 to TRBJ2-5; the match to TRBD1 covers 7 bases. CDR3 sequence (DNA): TGTGCCAGTACGGGGACAGACCAAGAGACCCAGTACTTC. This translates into CASTGTDQETQYF.